This TCR beta chain was found in a study of blood T cell repertoires in COVID-19. Study at large: Sites across the United States, Italy and Spain contributed samples from acute and convalescent COVID-19. T cells, B-cell-depleted T cells, or PBMCs provided the cDNA or gDNA that served as material.

This CDR3 comprises 15 residues. V lost 2 bases to trimming and J lost 4 bases; unmatched junction nucleotides: 6. Germline V CDR1 and CDR2: SGDLS, YYNGEE. In the source study's methods: Nucleated cell counts were estimated from reference gene primer amplification. Repertoires were generated with immunoSEQ multiplex PCR, while TCRdb's copy carries only in-frame clones and drops some. The V and J calls and clone size come from that table; D and trimming were worked out from the DNA. The table lists over 200,000 clones, more than 75% of them singletons. As to this clone: The sample carries other DNA sequences with the same CDR3.

The chain links TRBV9 to TRBJ2-1; 7 positions match TRBD2. The sample comprised peripheral blood. This TCR was sampled from a woman aged 40 to 49 who had recovered from COVID-19. The CDR3 DNA reads TGTGCCAGCAGCGTGGGGCTAGCGGCTTACAATGAGCAGTTCTTC. It translates to CASSVGLAAYNEQFF.